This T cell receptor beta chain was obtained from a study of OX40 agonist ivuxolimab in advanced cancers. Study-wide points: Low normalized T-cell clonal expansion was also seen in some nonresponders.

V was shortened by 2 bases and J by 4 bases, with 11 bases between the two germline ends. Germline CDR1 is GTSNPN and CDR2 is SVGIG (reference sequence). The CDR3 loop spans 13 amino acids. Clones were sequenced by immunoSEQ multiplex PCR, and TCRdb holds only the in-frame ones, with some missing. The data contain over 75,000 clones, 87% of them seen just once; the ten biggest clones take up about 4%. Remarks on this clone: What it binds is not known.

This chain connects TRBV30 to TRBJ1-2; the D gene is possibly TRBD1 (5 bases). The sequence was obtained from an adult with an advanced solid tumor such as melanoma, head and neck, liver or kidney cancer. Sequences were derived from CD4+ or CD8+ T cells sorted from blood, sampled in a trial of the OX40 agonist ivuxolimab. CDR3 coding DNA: TGTGCCTGGAGTTTCGGGGGGGTCTATGGCTACACCTTC. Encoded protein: CAWSFGGVYGYTF.